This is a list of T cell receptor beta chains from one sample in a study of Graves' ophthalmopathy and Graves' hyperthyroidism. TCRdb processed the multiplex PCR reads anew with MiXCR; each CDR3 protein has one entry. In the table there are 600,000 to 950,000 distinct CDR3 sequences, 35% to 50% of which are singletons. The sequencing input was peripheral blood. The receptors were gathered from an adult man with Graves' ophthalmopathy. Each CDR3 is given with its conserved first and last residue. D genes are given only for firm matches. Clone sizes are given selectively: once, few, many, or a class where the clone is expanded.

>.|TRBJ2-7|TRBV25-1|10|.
CASSQREQYF
TGTGCCAGCAGTCAACGAGAGCAGTACTTC
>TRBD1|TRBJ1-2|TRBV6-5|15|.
CATSSRTGKGNGYTF
TGTGCCACCAGTTCGAGGACAGGGAAGGGTAATGGCTACACCTTC
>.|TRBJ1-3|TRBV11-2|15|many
CASSLYLDSGNTIYF
TGTGCCAGCAGCTTATATCTGGATTCCGGAAACACCATATATTTT
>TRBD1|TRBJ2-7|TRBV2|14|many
CASSDRDRYYEQYF
TGTGCCAGCAGTGACCGGGACAGGTACTACGAGCAGTACTTC
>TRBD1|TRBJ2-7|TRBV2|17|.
CASRGSRTPGQIYEQYF
TGTGCCAGCAGGGGGAGCAGAACTCCGGGACAGATCTACGAGCAGTACTTC
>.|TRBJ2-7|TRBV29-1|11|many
CSVRGADEQYF
TGCAGCGTTCGCGGGGCTGACGAGCAGTACTTC
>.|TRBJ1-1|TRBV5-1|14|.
CASSSDGVNTEAFF
TGCGCCAGCAGCTCGGACGGGGTGAACACTGAAGCTTTCTTT
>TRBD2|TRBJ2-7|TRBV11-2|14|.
CASRPGQGGYGQYF
TGTGCCAGCAGACCCGGGCAGGGAGGGTACGGGCAGTACTTC
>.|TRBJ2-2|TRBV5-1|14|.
CASSSYGNTGELFF
TGCGCCAGCAGCTCCTACGGAAACACCGGGGAGCTGTTTTTT
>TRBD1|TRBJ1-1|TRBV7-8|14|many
CASSLMGTDPEAFF
TGTGCCAGCAGCTTAATGGGGACAGACCCAGAAGCTTTCTTT
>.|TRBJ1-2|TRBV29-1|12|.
CSMTGQTHGYTF
TGCAGTATGACGGGACAAACCCATGGCTACACCTTC
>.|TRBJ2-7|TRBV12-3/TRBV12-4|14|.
CASSWSASSYEQYF
TGTGCCAGCAGTTGGTCAGCGAGCTCCTACGAGCAGTACTTC
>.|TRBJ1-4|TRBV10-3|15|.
CASSSPGLSNEKLFF
TGTGCCAGCAGTTCACCGGGACTGAGTAATGAAAAACTGTTTTTT
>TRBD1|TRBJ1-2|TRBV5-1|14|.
CASSLGDSSYGYTF
TGCGCCAGCAGCTTGGGGGACAGCAGCTATGGCTACACCTTC
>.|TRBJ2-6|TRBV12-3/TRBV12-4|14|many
CASSSGPGANVLTF
TGTGCCAGCAGTTCGGGGCCTGGGGCCAACGTCCTGACTTTC
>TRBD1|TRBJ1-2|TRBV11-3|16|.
CASSQDVTGIFYGYTF
TGTGCCAGCAGCCAAGACGTGACAGGGATTTTCTATGGCTACACCTTC
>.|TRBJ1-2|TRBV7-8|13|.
CASSLGGHNGYTF
TGTGCCAGCAGCTTAGGGGGACACAATGGCTACACCTTC
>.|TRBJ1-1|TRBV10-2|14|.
CASIGNGGDTEAFF
TGCGCCAGCATTGGTAATGGGGGCGATACTGAAGCTTTCTTT